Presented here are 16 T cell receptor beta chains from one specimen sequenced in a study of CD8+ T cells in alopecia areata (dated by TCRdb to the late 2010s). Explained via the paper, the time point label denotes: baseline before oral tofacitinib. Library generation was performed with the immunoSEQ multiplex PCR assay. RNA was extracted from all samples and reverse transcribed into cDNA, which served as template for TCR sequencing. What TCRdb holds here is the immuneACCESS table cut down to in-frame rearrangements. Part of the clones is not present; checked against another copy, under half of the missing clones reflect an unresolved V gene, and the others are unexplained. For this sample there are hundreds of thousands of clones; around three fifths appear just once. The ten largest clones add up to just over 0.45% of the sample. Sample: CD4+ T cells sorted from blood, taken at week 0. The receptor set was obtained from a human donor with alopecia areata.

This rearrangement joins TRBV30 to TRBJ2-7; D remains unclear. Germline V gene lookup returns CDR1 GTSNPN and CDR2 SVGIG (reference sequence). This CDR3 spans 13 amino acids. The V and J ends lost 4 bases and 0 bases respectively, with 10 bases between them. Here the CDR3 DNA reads TGTGCCTGGAATTGGCAGAGCTCCTACGAGCAGTACTTC. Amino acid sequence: CAWNWQSSYEQYF.

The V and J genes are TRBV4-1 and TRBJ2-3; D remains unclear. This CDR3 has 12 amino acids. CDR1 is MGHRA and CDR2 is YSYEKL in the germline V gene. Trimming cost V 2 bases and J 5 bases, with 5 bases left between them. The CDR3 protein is CASSQLQDTQYF. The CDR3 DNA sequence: TGCGCCAGCAGCCAACTCCAAGATACGCAGTATTTT.

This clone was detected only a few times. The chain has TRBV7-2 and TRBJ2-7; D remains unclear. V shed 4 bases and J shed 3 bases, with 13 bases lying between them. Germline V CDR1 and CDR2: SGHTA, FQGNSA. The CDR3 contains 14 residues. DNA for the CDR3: TGTGCCAGCAGCTCCTTTTATCCGGGCTACGAGCAGTACTTC. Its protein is CASSSFYPGYEQYF.

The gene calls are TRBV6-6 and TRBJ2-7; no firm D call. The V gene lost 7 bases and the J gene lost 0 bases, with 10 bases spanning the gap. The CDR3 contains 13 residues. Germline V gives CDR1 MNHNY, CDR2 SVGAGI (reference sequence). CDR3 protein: CASNLGSSYEQYF. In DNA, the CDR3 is TGTGCCAGCAATTTGGGCAGCTCCTACGAGCAGTACTTC.

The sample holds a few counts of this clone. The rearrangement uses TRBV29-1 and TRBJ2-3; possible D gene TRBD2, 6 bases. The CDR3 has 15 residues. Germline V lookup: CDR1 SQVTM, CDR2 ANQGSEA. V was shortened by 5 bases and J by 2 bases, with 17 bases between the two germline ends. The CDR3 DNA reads TGCAGCGTTTCGAATCGACTAGACTTCACAGATACGCAGTATTTT. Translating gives CSVSNRLDFTDTQYF.

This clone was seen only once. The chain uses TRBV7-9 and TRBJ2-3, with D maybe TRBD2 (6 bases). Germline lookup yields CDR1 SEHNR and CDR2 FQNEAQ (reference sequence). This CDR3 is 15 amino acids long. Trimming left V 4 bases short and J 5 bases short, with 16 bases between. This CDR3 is CASSYPARGLDTQYF. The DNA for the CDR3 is TGTGCCAGCAGCTACCCCGCGCGGGGATTAGATACGCAGTATTTT.

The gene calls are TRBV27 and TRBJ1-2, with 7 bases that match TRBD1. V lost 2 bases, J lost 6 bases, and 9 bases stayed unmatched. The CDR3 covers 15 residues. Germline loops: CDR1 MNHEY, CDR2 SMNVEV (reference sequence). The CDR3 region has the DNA TGTGCCAGCAGTTTAACCAGACAGGGCGGAAATGGCTACACCTTC. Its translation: CASSLTRQGGNGYTF.

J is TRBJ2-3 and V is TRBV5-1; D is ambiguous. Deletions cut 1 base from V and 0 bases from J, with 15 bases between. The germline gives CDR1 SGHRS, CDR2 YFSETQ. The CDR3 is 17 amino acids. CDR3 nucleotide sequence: TGCGCCAGCAGCTTGACCAGCGCAGGTTCTAGCACAGATACGCAGTATTTT. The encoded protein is CASSLTSAGSSTDTQYF.

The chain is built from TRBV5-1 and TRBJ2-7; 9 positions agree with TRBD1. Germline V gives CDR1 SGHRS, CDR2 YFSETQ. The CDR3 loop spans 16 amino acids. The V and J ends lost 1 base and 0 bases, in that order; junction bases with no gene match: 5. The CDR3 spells CASSLLPGQGSYEQYF. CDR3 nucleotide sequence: TGCGCCAGCAGCTTGCTCCCGGGACAGGGCTCCTACGAGCAGTACTTC.

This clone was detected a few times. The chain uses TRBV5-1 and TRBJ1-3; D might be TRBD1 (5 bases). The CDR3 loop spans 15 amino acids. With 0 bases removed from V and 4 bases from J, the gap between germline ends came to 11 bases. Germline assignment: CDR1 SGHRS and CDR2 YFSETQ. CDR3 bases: TGCGCCAGCAGCTTGGATGGGGCGTACGGAAACACCATATATTTT. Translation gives CASSLDGAYGNTIYF.

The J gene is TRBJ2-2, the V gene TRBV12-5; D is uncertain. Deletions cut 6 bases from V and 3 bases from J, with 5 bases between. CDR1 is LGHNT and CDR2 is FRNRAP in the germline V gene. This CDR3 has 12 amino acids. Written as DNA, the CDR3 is TGTGCTAGTGGACCTGACACCGGGGAGCTGTTTTTT. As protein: CASGPDTGELFF.

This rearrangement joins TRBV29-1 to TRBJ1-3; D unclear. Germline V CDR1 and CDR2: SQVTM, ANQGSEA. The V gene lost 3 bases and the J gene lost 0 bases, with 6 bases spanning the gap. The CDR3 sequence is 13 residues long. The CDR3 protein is CSVELISGNTIYF. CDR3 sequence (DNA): TGCAGCGTTGAGCTCATCTCTGGAAACACCATATATTTT.

CDR3 bases: TGTGCCACCAGTACTAGCGGACCACCTGAGCAGTTCTTC. This encodes CATSTSGPPEQFF. This chain uses TRBV15 with TRBJ2-1; 8 bases agree with TRBD2. V was pared by 6 bases and J by 9 bases, with 7 bases of the junction left unmatched. There are 13 residues in the CDR3. CDR1 is LNHNV and CDR2 is YYDKDF in the germline V gene (reference sequence).

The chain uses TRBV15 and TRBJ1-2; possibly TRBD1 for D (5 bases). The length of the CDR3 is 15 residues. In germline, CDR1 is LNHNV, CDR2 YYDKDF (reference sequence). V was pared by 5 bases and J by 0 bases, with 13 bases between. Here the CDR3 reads CATSGRQPANYGYTF. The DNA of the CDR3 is TGTGCCACCAGCGGGCGACAGCCCGCTAACTATGGCTACACCTTC.

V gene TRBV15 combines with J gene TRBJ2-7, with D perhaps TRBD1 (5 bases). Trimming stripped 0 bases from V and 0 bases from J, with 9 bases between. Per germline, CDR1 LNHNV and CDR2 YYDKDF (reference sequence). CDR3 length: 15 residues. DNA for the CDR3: TGTGCCACCAGCAGAGACAGGGATCCCTCCTACGAGCAGTACTTC. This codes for CATSRDRDPSYEQYF.

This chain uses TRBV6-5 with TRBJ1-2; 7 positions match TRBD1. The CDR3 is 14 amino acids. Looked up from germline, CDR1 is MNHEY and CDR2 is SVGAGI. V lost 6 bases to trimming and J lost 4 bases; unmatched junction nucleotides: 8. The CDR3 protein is CASSRGGEVYGYTF. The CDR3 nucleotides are TGTGCCAGCAGCCGAGGGGGCGAAGTCTATGGCTACACCTTC.